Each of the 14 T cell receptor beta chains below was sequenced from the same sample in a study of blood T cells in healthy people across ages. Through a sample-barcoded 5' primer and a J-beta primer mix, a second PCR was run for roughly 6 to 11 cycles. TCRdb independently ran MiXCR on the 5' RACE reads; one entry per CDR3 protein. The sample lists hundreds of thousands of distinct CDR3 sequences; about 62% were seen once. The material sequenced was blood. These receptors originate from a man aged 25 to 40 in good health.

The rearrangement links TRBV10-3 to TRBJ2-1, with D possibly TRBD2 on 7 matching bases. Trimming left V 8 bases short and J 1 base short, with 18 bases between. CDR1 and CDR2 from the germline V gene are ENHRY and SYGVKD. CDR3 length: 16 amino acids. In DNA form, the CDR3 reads TGTGCCATCCGAGACAGGCTAGCGGAATCCTACAATGAGCAGTTCTTC. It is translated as CAIRDRLAESYNEQFF.

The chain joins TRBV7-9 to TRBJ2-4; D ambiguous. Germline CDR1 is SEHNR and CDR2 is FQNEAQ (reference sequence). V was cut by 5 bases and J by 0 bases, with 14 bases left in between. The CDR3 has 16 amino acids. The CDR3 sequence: CASSPRMGIAKNIQYF. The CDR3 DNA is TGTGCCAGCAGCCCCCGAATGGGGATAGCCAAAAACATTCAGTACTTC.

The CDR3 protein is CASRSGYLIVTNEKLFF. The CDR3 nucleotides are TGTGCCAGCAGATCAGGGTATCTGATAGTAACTAATGAAAAACTGTTTTTT. This chain uses TRBV6-1 with TRBJ1-4; TRBD1 might be the D (5 bases). Trimming removed 6 bases at V and 1 base at J, with 18 bases between. The CDR3 length is 17 residues. Germline V gives CDR1 MNHNS, CDR2 SASEGT.

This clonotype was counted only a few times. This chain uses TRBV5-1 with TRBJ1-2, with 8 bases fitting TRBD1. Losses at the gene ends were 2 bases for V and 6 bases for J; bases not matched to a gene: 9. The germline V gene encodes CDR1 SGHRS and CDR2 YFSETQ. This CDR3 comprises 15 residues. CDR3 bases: TGCGCCAGCAGCTTAGGACAGGGCAATTGGGATGGCTACACCTTC. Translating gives CASSLGQGNWDGYTF.

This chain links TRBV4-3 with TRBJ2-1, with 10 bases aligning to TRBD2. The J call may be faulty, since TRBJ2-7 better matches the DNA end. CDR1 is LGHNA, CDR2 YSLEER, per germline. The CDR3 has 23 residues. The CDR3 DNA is TGCGCCAGCAGCCAAGATAAGAATTTAGGACTAGCGGACTACGAGAGCTCCTACAATGAGCAGTACTTC. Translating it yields CASSQDKNLGLADYESSYNEQYF.

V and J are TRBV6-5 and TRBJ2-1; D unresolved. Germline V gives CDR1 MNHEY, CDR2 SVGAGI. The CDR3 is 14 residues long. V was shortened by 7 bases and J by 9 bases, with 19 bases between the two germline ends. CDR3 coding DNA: TGTGCCAGCACCGAAAGCGTGCTCGGCAGTGAGCAGTTCTTC. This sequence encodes CASTESVLGSEQFF.

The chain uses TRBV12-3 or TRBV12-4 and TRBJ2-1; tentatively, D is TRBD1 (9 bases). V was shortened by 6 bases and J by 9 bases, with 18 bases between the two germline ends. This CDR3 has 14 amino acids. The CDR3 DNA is TGTGCCAGCAGAGTACAGGGGGCGGGGGGTGAGCAGTTCTTC. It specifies CASRVQGAGGEQFF.

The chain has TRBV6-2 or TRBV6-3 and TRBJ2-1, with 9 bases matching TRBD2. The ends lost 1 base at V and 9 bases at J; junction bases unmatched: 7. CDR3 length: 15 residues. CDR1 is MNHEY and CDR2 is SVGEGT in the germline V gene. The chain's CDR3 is CASSYLAGGPGEQFF. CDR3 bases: TGTGCCAGCAGTTACTTGGCGGGAGGGCCAGGTGAGCAGTTCTTC.

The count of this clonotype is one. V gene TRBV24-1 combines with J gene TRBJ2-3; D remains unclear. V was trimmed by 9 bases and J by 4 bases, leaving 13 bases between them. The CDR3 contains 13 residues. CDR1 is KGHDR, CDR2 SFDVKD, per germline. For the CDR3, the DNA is TGTGCCACCGGAATGGGTTTTTCAGATACGCAGTATTTT. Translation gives CATGMGFSDTQYF.

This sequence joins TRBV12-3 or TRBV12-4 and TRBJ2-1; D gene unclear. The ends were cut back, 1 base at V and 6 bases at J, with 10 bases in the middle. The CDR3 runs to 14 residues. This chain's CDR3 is CASSLGTACNEQFF. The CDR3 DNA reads TGTGCCAGCAGTTTAGGGACCGCGTGCAATGAGCAGTTCTTC.

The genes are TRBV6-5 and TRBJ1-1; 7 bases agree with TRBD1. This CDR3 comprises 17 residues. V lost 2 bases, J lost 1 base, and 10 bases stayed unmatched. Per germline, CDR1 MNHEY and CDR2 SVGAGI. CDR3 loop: CASSYADPGTANTEAFF. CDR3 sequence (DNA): TGTGCCAGCAGTTACGCCGACCCCGGGACAGCGAACACTGAAGCTTTCTTT.

The CDR3 bases are TGTGCCAGTCAAGCTCCGAATGAGCAGTTCTTC. It specifies CASQAPNEQFF. The chain couples TRBV27 to TRBJ2-1, with unresolved D. V shed 9 bases and J shed 7 bases, with 10 bases lying between them. This CDR3 is built from 11 residues. From germline, CDR1 is MNHEY and CDR2 SMNVEV (reference sequence).

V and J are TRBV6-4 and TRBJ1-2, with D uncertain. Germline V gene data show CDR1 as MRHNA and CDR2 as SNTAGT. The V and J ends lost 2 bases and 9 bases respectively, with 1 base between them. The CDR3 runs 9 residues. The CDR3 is CASSDRYTF. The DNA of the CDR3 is TGTGCCAGCAGTGACCGCTACACCTTC.

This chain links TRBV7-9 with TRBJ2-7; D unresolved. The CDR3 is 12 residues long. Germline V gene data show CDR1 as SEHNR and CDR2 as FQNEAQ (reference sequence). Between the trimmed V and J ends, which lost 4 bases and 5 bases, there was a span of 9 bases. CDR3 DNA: TGTGCCAGCAGCTCGGGTACCCACGAGCAGTACTTC. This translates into CASSSGTHEQYF.